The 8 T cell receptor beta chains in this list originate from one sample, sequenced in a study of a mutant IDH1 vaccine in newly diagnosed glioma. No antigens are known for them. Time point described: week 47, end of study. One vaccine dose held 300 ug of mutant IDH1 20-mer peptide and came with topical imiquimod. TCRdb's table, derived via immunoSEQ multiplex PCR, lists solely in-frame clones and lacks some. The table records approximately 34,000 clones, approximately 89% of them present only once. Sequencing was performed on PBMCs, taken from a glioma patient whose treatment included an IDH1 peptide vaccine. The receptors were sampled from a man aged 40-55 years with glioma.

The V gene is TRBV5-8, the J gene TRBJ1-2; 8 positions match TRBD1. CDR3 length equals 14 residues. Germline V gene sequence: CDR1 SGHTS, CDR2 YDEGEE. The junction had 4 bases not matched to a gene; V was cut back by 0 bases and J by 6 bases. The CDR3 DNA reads TGTGCCAGCAGCTTGGCCCAGGGGGCGCATGGCTACACCTTC. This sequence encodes CASSLAQGAHGYTF.

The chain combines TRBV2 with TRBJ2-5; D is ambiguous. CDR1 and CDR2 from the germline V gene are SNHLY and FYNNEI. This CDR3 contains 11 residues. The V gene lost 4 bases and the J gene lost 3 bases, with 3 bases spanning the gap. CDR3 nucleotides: TGTGCCAGCAGTGCTAAAGAGACCCAGTACTTC. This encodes CASSAKETQYF.

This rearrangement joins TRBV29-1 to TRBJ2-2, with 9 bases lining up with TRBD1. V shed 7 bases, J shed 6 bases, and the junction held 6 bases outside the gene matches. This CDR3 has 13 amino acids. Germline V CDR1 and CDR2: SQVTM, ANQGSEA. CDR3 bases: TGCAGCGGATCCAACAGGGGGCCCGGGGAGCTGTTTTTT. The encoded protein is CSGSNRGPGELFF.

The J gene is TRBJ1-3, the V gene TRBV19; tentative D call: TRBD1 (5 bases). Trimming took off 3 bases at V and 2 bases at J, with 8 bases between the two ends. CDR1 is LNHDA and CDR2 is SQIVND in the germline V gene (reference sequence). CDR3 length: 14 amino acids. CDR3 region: CASSMTATGNTIYF. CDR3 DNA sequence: TGTGCCAGTAGTATGACAGCTACTGGAAACACCATATATTTT.

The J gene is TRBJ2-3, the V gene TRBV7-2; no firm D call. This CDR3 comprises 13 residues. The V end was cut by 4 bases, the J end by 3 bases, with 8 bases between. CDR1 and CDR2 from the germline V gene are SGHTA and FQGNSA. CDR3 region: CASSYSMTDTQYF. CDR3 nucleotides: TGTGCCAGCAGCTACTCGATGACAGATACGCAGTATTTT.

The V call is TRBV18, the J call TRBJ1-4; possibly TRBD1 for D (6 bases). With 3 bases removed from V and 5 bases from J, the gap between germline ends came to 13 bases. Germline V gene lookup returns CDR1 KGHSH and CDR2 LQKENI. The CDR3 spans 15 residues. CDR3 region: CASSPKLTGNEKLFF. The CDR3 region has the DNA TGTGCCAGCTCACCGAAACTCACAGGGAATGAAAAACTGTTTTTT. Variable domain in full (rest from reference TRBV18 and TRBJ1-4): NAGVMQNPRHLVRRRGQEARLRCSPMKGHSHVYWYRQLPEEGLKFMVYLQKENIIDESGMPKERFSAEFPKEGPSILRIQQVVRGDSAAYFCASSPKLTGNEKLFFGSGTQLSVL.

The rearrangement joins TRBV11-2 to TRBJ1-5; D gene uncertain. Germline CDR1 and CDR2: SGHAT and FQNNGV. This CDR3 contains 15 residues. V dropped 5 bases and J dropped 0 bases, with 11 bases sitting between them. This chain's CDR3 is CASSPSGDSNQPQHF. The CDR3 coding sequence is TGTGCCAGCAGCCCATCCGGCGATAGCAATCAGCCCCAGCATTTT.

This chain's CDR3 is CASSLVGTSVGDTQYF. For the CDR3, the DNA is TGTGCCAGCAGCTTGGTGGGGACTAGCGTTGGAGATACGCAGTATTTT. The chain links TRBV5-5 to TRBJ2-3, with TRBD2 matching over 10 bases. The CDR3 covers 16 residues. Germline CDR1 reads SGHKS; CDR2 reads YYEKEE (reference sequence). V shed 0 bases, J shed 5 bases, and the junction held 6 bases outside the gene matches.